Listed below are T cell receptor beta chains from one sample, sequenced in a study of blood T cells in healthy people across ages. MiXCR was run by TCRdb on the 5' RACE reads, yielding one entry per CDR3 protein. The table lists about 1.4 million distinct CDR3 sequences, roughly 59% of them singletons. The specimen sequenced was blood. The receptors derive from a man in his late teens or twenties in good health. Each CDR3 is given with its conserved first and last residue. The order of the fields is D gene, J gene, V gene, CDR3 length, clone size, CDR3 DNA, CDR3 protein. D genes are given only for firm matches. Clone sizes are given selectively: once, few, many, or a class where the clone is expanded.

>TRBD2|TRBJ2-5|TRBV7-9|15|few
TGTGCCAGCAGCTTCCAGCGGGGGGCGGAAGAGACCCAGTACTTC
CASSFQRGAEETQYF
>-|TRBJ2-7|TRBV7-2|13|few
TGTGCCAGCAGCTGGTCCAGCTCCTACGAGCAGTACTTC
CASSWSSSYEQYF
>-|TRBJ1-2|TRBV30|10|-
TGTGCCTGGGAGAACTATGGCTACACCTTC
CAWENYGYTF
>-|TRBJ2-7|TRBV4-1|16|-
TGCGCCAGCAGCCAAGATCTGCAGGGCCCCTACAATGAGCAGTACTTC
CASSQDLQGPYNEQYF
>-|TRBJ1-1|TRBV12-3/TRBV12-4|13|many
TGTGCCAGCAGTTTCGGGTTGAACACTGAAGCTTTCTTT
CASSFGLNTEAFF
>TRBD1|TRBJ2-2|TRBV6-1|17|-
TGTGCCAGCAGCCTCGGGGACAGGGGCGTTAGATCCGGGGAGCTGTTTTTT
CASSLGDRGVRSGELFF
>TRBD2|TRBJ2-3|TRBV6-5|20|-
TGTGCCAGCAGTTCCCGGACTAGCGGGAGGGTCCATACCAGCACAGATACGCAGTATTTT
CASSSRTSGRVHTSTDTQYF
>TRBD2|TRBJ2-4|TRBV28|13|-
TGTGCCAGCAGTTTCCGGGACTACCGACTCCCGTACTTC
CASSFRDYRLPYF
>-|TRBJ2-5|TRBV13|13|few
TGTGCCAGCAGCTCCGGGATGCGAGAGACCCAGTACTTC
CASSSGMRETQYF
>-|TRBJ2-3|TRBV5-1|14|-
TGCGCCAGCAGCTTGACGGGAGTCAGAGATACGCAGTATTTT
CASSLTGVRDTQYF
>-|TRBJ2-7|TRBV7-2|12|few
TGTGTCAGCAGCCTCCCCTCCTACGAGCAGTACTTC
CVSSLPSYEQYF
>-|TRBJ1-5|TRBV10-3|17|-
TGTGCCATCAGTGAGTCGATTGGTGCAGGGGTAGGTCAGCCCCAGCATTTT
CAISESIGAGVGQPQHF
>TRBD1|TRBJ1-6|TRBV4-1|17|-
TGCGCCAGCAGCCAAGAATCCCAGGGGGCGGATAATTCACCCCTCCACTTT
CASSQESQGADNSPLHF
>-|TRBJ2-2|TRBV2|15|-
TGTGCCAGCAGTGGCGTGACAACGAACACCGGGGAGCTGTTTTTT
CASSGVTTNTGELFF
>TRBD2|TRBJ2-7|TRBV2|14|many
TGTGCCTGCCTGGCGGGGGAGAGTTCCTACGAGCAGTACTTC
CACLAGESSYEQYF
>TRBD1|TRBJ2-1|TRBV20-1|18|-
TGCAGTGCTAGAGATTTGGATGGCAGGACAGGGTCCTACAATGAGCAGTTCTTC
CSARDLDGRTGSYNEQFF
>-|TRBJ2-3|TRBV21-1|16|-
TGTGCCAGTAGCAGCCCACGGGGGGTAGTGGCAGATACGCAGTATTTT
CASSSPRGVVADTQYF
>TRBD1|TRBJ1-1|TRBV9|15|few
TGTGCCAGCAGCACCGGACAGGGGAGGAGCACTGAAGCTTTCTTT
CASSTGQGRSTEAFF
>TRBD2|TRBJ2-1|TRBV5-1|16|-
TGCGCCAGCAGCTCCGGAACTAGCGCCCGGAACGATGAGCAGTTCTTC
CASSSGTSARNDEQFF
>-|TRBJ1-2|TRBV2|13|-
TGTGCCAGCAGTGAGGTCCCACTCTATGGCTACACCTTC
CASSEVPLYGYTF